Only a few counts were recorded for the clone carrying this T cell receptor (beta chain). The target antigen is unknown. This entry comes from a study of cytomegalovirus exposure and HLA in healthy donors. With V trimmed by 1 base and J by 4 bases, 3 bases remained unmatched. Germline V gene sequence: CDR1 MGHRA, CDR2 YSYEKL. The CDR3 runs to 15 residues. 60 Vbeta and 13 Jbeta primers were used in PCR. Generated by immunoSEQ multiplex PCR, the TCRdb table keeps only in-frame clones and is missing some. The sample carries roughly 97,000 clones, 73% recorded once. Overall study findings and caveats: Excluded: some indistinguishable V segments such as TRBV6-2 and TRBV6-3.

The rearrangement links TRBV4-1 to TRBJ1-4, with 7 bases lining up with TRBD1. The receptor comes from a man aged 40-49 years in good health and CMV-seronegative. The sequenced sample was PBMCs. This CDR3 reads CASSQGQGGNEKLFF. CDR3 DNA: TGCGCCAGCAGCCAAGGACAGGGTGGTAATGAAAAACTGTTTTTT.